This is a list of T cell receptor beta chains from one sample in a study of OX40 agonist ivuxolimab in advanced cancers. Clones were read by immunoSEQ multiplex PCR, and TCRdb kept only the in-frame ones, dropping some. The sample carries 78,000 or so clones, around 91% recorded once. The specimen comprised CD4+ or CD8+ T cells sorted from blood, sampled in a trial of the OX40 agonist ivuxolimab. The receptors here all came from an adult with an advanced solid tumor such as melanoma, head and neck, liver or kidney cancer. The CDR3 runs from the conserved cysteine through the conserved F or W. A D gene is named only where the DNA matches it firmly. Clone size, where shown, is once, few, many, or a class for clones that have expanded.

V gene: TRBV2; D gene: .; J gene: TRBJ1-2; clone size: .; CDR3 DNA: TGTGCCAGCTCGGAGGCCGGGGATAACTATGGCTACACCTTC; CDR3 protein: CASSEAGDNYGYTF
V gene: TRBV19; D gene: .; J gene: TRBJ2-3; clone size: .; CDR3 DNA: TGTGCCAGTAGTCCGGGACCCCGAGGGGCAGATACGCAGTATTTT; CDR3 protein: CASSPGPRGADTQYF
V gene: TRBV28; D gene: TRBD2; J gene: TRBJ2-7; clone size: .; CDR3 DNA: TGTGCCAGCAGTACCGTAGCGGGGTCCTACGAGCAGTACTTC; CDR3 protein: CASSTVAGSYEQYF
V gene: TRBV18; D gene: .; J gene: TRBJ1-2; clone size: .; CDR3 DNA: TGTGCCAGCTCACCTCCAGTTCCCGGCTACACCTTC; CDR3 protein: CASSPPVPGYTF
V gene: TRBV7-9; D gene: .; J gene: TRBJ2-3; clone size: .; CDR3 DNA: TGTGCCAGCAGCCCTACGGGACTCACCACAGATACGCAGTATTTT; CDR3 protein: CASSPTGLTTDTQYF
V gene: TRBV9; D gene: .; J gene: TRBJ1-4; clone size: .; CDR3 DNA: TGTGCCAGCAGCGAGACCGGGGAAAAACTGTTTTTT; CDR3 protein: CASSETGEKLFF
V gene: TRBV27; D gene: .; J gene: TRBJ2-2; clone size: .; CDR3 DNA: TGTGCCAGCAGTTCCCCATTTGGGGGGAGACCCCCAGACACCGGGGAGCTGTTTTTT; CDR3 protein: CASSSPFGGRPPDTGELFF
V gene: TRBV4-1; D gene: .; J gene: TRBJ1-3; clone size: .; CDR3 DNA: TGCGCCAGCAGCCAAGGTTATGGAGCTGGAAACACCATATATTTT; CDR3 protein: CASSQGYGAGNTIYF
V gene: TRBV6-8; D gene: TRBD1; J gene: TRBJ2-7; clone size: .; CDR3 DNA: TGTGCCAGCACTCGCCCGGGACAGGGGTCCTACGAGCAGTACTTC; CDR3 protein: CASTRPGQGSYEQYF
V gene: TRBV4-1; D gene: .; J gene: TRBJ2-5; clone size: .; CDR3 DNA: TGCGCCAGCAGCTCAGGAGAGGGGGAAGAGACCCAGTACTTC; CDR3 protein: CASSSGEGEETQYF
V gene: TRBV19; D gene: .; J gene: TRBJ2-6; clone size: .; CDR3 DNA: TGTGCCAGTAGCCCAGGGCCACCCGTCCTGACTTTC; CDR3 protein: CASSPGPPVLTF
V gene: TRBV12-5; D gene: .; J gene: TRBJ1-6; clone size: once; CDR3 DNA: TGTGCTAGTGGTTTGGACAGGCCAGGATATAATTCACCCCTCCACTTT; CDR3 protein: CASGLDRPGYNSPLHF
V gene: TRBV6-6; D gene: TRBD2; J gene: TRBJ2-1; clone size: .; CDR3 DNA: TGTGCCAGCAGTAGGCGGGAGGAACGCAATGAGCAGTTCTTC; CDR3 protein: CASSRREERNEQFF
V gene: TRBV5-4; D gene: TRBD2; J gene: TRBJ2-3; clone size: .; CDR3 DNA: TGTGCCAGCAGCGTGCTAGCGGGGGGCACAGATACGCAGTATTTT; CDR3 protein: CASSVLAGGTDTQYF
V gene: TRBV7-8; D gene: TRBD1; J gene: TRBJ1-2; clone size: .; CDR3 DNA: TGTGCCAGCAGCGTTACGTGGGACAGGGGCGGCTACACCTTC; CDR3 protein: CASSVTWDRGGYTF
V gene: TRBV7-8; D gene: .; J gene: TRBJ1-6; clone size: .; CDR3 DNA: TGTGCCAGCAGCTTACGGGTGAGGGACCCCACCCTCGGTTCACCCCTCCACTTT; CDR3 protein: CASSLRVRDPTLGSPLHF
V gene: TRBV5-5; D gene: .; J gene: TRBJ1-2; clone size: once; CDR3 DNA: TGTGCCAGCAGCTTATTCGGACAGCCCAACTATGGCTACACCTTC; CDR3 protein: CASSLFGQPNYGYTF
V gene: TRBV6-5; D gene: .; J gene: TRBJ1-2; clone size: .; CDR3 DNA: TGTGCCAGCAGTTCAATAGCTTACGGCTACACCTTC; CDR3 protein: CASSSIAYGYTF
V gene: TRBV28; D gene: .; J gene: TRBJ1-2; clone size: .; CDR3 DNA: TGTGCCAGCAGTTTGGGCCGACTCTATGGCTACACCTTC; CDR3 protein: CASSLGRLYGYTF
V gene: TRBV30; D gene: TRBD1; J gene: TRBJ1-2; clone size: .; CDR3 DNA: TGTGCCTGGAGTGGACAGGGGGCGCGGGGCTACACCTTC; CDR3 protein: CAWSGQGARGYTF
V gene: TRBV30; D gene: .; J gene: TRBJ1-1; clone size: few; CDR3 DNA: TGTGCCTGGAGTGTACTCCCGGTATACACTGAAGCTTTCTTT; CDR3 protein: CAWSVLPVYTEAFF
V gene: TRBV5-1; D gene: TRBD1; J gene: TRBJ2-7; clone size: few; CDR3 DNA: TGCGCCAGCAGTCCTGACAGGGGGAACGCCTACGAGCAGTACTTC; CDR3 protein: CASSPDRGNAYEQYF
V gene: TRBV6-1; D gene: .; J gene: TRBJ1-4; clone size: .; CDR3 DNA: TGTGCCAGCAGTGATGGACCCAAAGAAAAACTGTTTTTT; CDR3 protein: CASSDGPKEKLFF
V gene: TRBV9; D gene: .; J gene: TRBJ2-3; clone size: .; CDR3 DNA: TGTGCCAGCAGCCTCCTTGGGGGGAGAGGGACAGATACGCAGTATTTT; CDR3 protein: CASSLLGGRGTDTQYF
V gene: TRBV19; D gene: TRBD2; J gene: TRBJ2-2; clone size: .; CDR3 DNA: TGTGCCAGTTCCTTAGCGGGAGGCACCGGGGAGCTGTTTTTT; CDR3 protein: CASSLAGGTGELFF
V gene: TRBV2; D gene: TRBD1; J gene: TRBJ2-2; clone size: .; CDR3 DNA: TGTGCCAGCAGTGGCCACCGTCTTAAAAGTTCGGACAGGGCGGCCGGGGAGCTGTTTTTT; CDR3 protein: CASSGHRLKSSDRAAGELFF
V gene: TRBV5-1; D gene: .; J gene: TRBJ2-1; clone size: .; CDR3 DNA: TGCGCCAGCAGCTCAGAAGGGGGGGCCGCCTACAATGAGCAGTTCTTC; CDR3 protein: CASSSEGGAAYNEQFF
V gene: TRBV5-4; D gene: TRBD1; J gene: TRBJ1-2; clone size: .; CDR3 DNA: TGTGCCAGCAGCTTGGGGACAGGGTCCCCCTATGGCTACACCTTC; CDR3 protein: CASSLGTGSPYGYTF
V gene: TRBV20-1; D gene: .; J gene: TRBJ1-1; clone size: .; CDR3 DNA: TGCAGTGTTCGACTAAGCACTGAAGCTTTCTTT; CDR3 protein: CSVRLSTEAFF
V gene: TRBV7-2; D gene: .; J gene: TRBJ1-2; clone size: .; CDR3 DNA: TGTGCCAGCAGCTTGGACGGCTCAATCGATGGCTACACCTTC; CDR3 protein: CASSLDGSIDGYTF
V gene: TRBV15; D gene: TRBD2; J gene: TRBJ2-3; clone size: .; CDR3 DNA: TGTGCCACCAGCTTTGGACTAGCGGGGGGGATTAGCACAGATACGCAGTATTTT; CDR3 protein: CATSFGLAGGISTDTQYF
V gene: TRBV5-1; D gene: .; J gene: TRBJ2-3; clone size: once; CDR3 DNA: TGCGCCAGCAGCTTGGCTGGTTGGACAGATACGCAGTATTTT; CDR3 protein: CASSLAGWTDTQYF
V gene: TRBV12-5; D gene: TRBD1; J gene: TRBJ1-2; clone size: .; CDR3 DNA: TGTGCTAGTGGTTTGCCGACAGGGGGGAAAGGGAACTATGGCTACACCTTC; CDR3 protein: CASGLPTGGKGNYGYTF
V gene: TRBV7-8; D gene: TRBD1; J gene: TRBJ1-1; clone size: .; CDR3 DNA: TGTGCCAGCAGCCAGACAGGGATGGACACTGAAGCTTTCTTT; CDR3 protein: CASSQTGMDTEAFF
V gene: TRBV10-1; D gene: TRBD1; J gene: TRBJ1-4; clone size: .; CDR3 DNA: TGCGCCAGCAGCCCCGGGACAGGTAGACTGTTTTTT; CDR3 protein: CASSPGTGRLFF
V gene: TRBV2; D gene: .; J gene: TRBJ2-1; clone size: .; CDR3 DNA: TGTGCCAGCACCCCAAGTCAGGACACCTACAATGAGCAGTTCTTC; CDR3 protein: CASTPSQDTYNEQFF
V gene: TRBV5-8; D gene: .; J gene: TRBJ1-2; clone size: .; CDR3 DNA: TGTGCCAGCAGCTTGTACGCCTATGGCTACACCTTC; CDR3 protein: CASSLYAYGYTF
V gene: TRBV27; D gene: .; J gene: TRBJ1-1; clone size: .; CDR3 DNA: TGTGCCAGCAGCCCCCGGTCCATGAACACTGAAGCTTTCTTT; CDR3 protein: CASSPRSMNTEAFF
V gene: TRBV6-5; D gene: .; J gene: TRBJ1-1; clone size: .; CDR3 DNA: TGTGCCAGCCGCGGTTTGGGTAGAAACACTGAAGCTTTCTTT; CDR3 protein: CASRGLGRNTEAFF
V gene: TRBV5-1; D gene: .; J gene: TRBJ2-2; clone size: .; CDR3 DNA: TGCGCCAGCCGGAACGCCACAAACACCGGGGAGCTGTTTTTT; CDR3 protein: CASRNATNTGELFF
V gene: TRBV7-2; D gene: .; J gene: TRBJ2-7; clone size: medium-sized; CDR3 DNA: TGTGCCAGCAGCTTAGTTGCCCGAACCTACGAGCAGTACTTC; CDR3 protein: CASSLVARTYEQYF
V gene: TRBV2; D gene: .; J gene: TRBJ1-5; clone size: once; CDR3 DNA: TGTGCCAGCCGGAGTAATTATCAGCCCCAGCATTTT; CDR3 protein: CASRSNYQPQHF
V gene: TRBV6-1; D gene: .; J gene: TRBJ1-1; clone size: .; CDR3 DNA: TGTGCCAGCAGTCCTTACGTCTCCGCAGCTTTCTTT; CDR3 protein: CASSPYVSAAFF
V gene: TRBV5-4; D gene: .; J gene: TRBJ2-6; clone size: .; CDR3 DNA: TGTGCCAGCAGCGTGGGGCCCCCTGGGGCCAACGTCCTGACTTTC; CDR3 protein: CASSVGPPGANVLTF
V gene: TRBV5-4; D gene: .; J gene: TRBJ2-5; clone size: .; CDR3 DNA: TGTGCCAGCAGCTCCAAGAGGGGGGGCGGGGAGACCCAGTACTTC; CDR3 protein: CASSSKRGGGETQYF
V gene: TRBV11-2; D gene: TRBD1; J gene: TRBJ2-7; clone size: .; CDR3 DNA: TGTGCCAGCAGCTTAGCTCGACAGGGGTCTTCCTACGAGCAGTACTTC; CDR3 protein: CASSLARQGSSYEQYF
V gene: TRBV28; D gene: .; J gene: TRBJ2-5; clone size: .; CDR3 DNA: TGTGCCAGCAGTTTCGGAAATAAAAGGGGTGTGGGTAAGACCCAGTACTTC; CDR3 protein: CASSFGNKRGVGKTQYF
V gene: TRBV9; D gene: TRBD1; J gene: TRBJ1-4; clone size: .; CDR3 DNA: TGTGCCAGCAGCCTTGGGGGACAGGCCGGAGGGGAAAAACTGTTTTTT; CDR3 protein: CASSLGGQAGGEKLFF
V gene: TRBV7-9; D gene: TRBD1; J gene: TRBJ1-4; clone size: .; CDR3 DNA: TGTGCCAGCAGCTCCACCGGGACAGGGTGGGAAAAACTGTTTTTT; CDR3 protein: CASSSTGTGWEKLFF
V gene: TRBV4-1; D gene: .; J gene: TRBJ1-2; clone size: .; CDR3 DNA: TGCGCCAGCAGCCAAGGAGGGTTGTATGGCTACACCTTC; CDR3 protein: CASSQGGLYGYTF
V gene: TRBV2; D gene: .; J gene: TRBJ2-7; clone size: .; CDR3 DNA: TGTGCCAGCAATCCAGGAGCCAACGAGCAGTACTTC; CDR3 protein: CASNPGANEQYF
V gene: TRBV5-5; D gene: TRBD2; J gene: TRBJ2-1; clone size: .; CDR3 DNA: TGTGCCAGCAGCTTGATCGGGAGGGCCAGTTACAATGAGCAGTTCTTC; CDR3 protein: CASSLIGRASYNEQFF
V gene: TRBV30; D gene: .; J gene: TRBJ2-5; clone size: .; CDR3 DNA: TGTGCCTGGAGTCGCCAAGAGACCCAGTACTTC; CDR3 protein: CAWSRQETQYF
V gene: TRBV28; D gene: TRBD2; J gene: TRBJ2-2; clone size: once; CDR3 DNA: TGTGCCAGCAGTTTTCGGGAGGGAAGACGGGGAGCCGGGGAGCTGTTTTTT; CDR3 protein: CASSFREGRRGAGELFF
V gene: TRBV11-3; D gene: TRBD1; J gene: TRBJ1-1; clone size: .; CDR3 DNA: TGTGCCAGCAGCTTCCGACAGGGGAGCGCTGAAGCTTTCTTT; CDR3 protein: CASSFRQGSAEAFF
V gene: TRBV6-1; D gene: .; J gene: TRBJ1-6; clone size: once; CDR3 DNA: TGTGCCAGCAGTTATTTTGTTTCACCCCTCCACTTT; CDR3 protein: CASSYFVSPLHF
V gene: TRBV5-1; D gene: TRBD1; J gene: TRBJ2-2; clone size: .; CDR3 DNA: TGCGCCAGCAGCAAGAACCTACAGGGGACAGCCGGGGAGCTGTTTTTT; CDR3 protein: CASSKNLQGTAGELFF
V gene: TRBV15; D gene: .; J gene: TRBJ2-7; clone size: once; CDR3 DNA: TGTGCCACCAGCACCGCCTACGAGCAGTACTTC; CDR3 protein: CATSTAYEQYF
V gene: TRBV7-9; D gene: .; J gene: TRBJ2-7; clone size: .; CDR3 DNA: TGTGCCAGCAGCCCGGGGGACTCCGGCGGAACCTTTCCCTACGAGCAGTACTTC; CDR3 protein: CASSPGDSGGTFPYEQYF
V gene: TRBV4-2; D gene: TRBD2; J gene: TRBJ2-1; clone size: .; CDR3 DNA: TGTGCCAGCAGCCCGCTAGCGGGGGGGTACAATGAGCAGTTCTTC; CDR3 protein: CASSPLAGGYNEQFF